This T cell receptor beta chain was documented in a study of post-analysis software for immune sequencing data. In its sample, this clonotype was seen a few times. Built from TCR beta cDNA, the libraries had unique molecular identifiers in them. Each CDR3 protein is one row after TCRdb ran MiXCR on the PCR reads. The sample records fewer than 850,000 distinct CDR3 sequences, less than 35% being singletons. The sequenced sample consisted of blood. The sequence was obtained from a girl aged 10-17 years with multiple sclerosis.

This chain's CDR3 is CASSLMGLAVPFYNEQFF. CDR3 nucleotide sequence: TGTGCCAGCAGTTTAATGGGACTAGCGGTTCCCTTCTACAATGAGCAGTTCTTC. The rearrangement joins TRBV6-5 to TRBJ2-1; TRBD2 agrees at 11 bases. In germline, CDR1 is MNHEY, CDR2 SVGAGI. V trimming: 4 bases; J trimming: 3 bases; junction bases outside the gene matches: 11. The CDR3 covers 18 residues.